Presented here are 32 T cell receptor beta chains from one specimen sequenced in a study of T cell clonotyping in hematopoietic cell transplantation. The time point here: recipient sample about 28 days before transplant, after cytoreduction. Profiled with immunoSEQ multiplex PCR; TCRdb holds only in-frame clones, not every one. The data hold about 11,000 clones, with roughly 90% observed a single time. The sequencing here drew on peripheral blood mononuclear cells, taken before stem cell transplant. The receptors were gathered from a woman between 40 and 50 years old with acute myeloid leukemia. Some clones in this sample may be carry-over from other donors' samples.

This rearrangement joins TRBV5-1 to TRBJ2-5; 7 bases line up with TRBD1. CDR1 and CDR2 (germline): SGHRS, YFSETQ. The trim removed 0 bases at V and 5 bases at J, leaving 10 bases unmatched. There are 16 residues in the CDR3. CDR3 nucleotides: TGCGCCAGCAGCTTGGGACAGGGCCGGACTTGGGAGACCCAGTACTTC. Protein: CASSLGQGRTWETQYF. Using reference TRBV5-1 and TRBJ2-5 for the parts outside the CDR3, the full variable domain is KAGVTQTPRYLIKTRGQQVTLSCSPISGHRSVSWYQQTPGQGLQFLFEYFSETQRNKGNFPGRFSGRQFSNSRSEMNVSTLELGDSALYLCASSLGQGRTWETQYFGPGTRLLVL.

The chain employs TRBV7-8 and TRBJ2-7; TRBD2 matches at 13 bases. Germline-derived CDR1 and CDR2 are SGHVS and FQNEAQ. The CDR3 covers 16 residues. Trimming took 1 base from V and 3 from J; bases not matched to a gene: 3. The CDR3 region has the DNA TGTGCCAGCAGCTTAGGGACTAGCGGGAGAATCTACGAGCAGTACTTC. It codes for CASSLGTSGRIYEQYF.

J is TRBJ2-1 and V is TRBV4-1, with D hard to call. The length of the CDR3 is 13 residues. Trimming removed 1 base from V and 14 bases from J, with 15 bases in between. Germline V gene sequence: CDR1 MGHRA, CDR2 YSYEKL. The CDR3 DNA reads TGCGCCAGCAGCCAAGCTGGATCGGAGCAGGAGTTCTTC. Amino acid sequence: CASSQAGSEQEFF.

J is TRBJ2-3 and V is TRBV30, with D hard to call. The ends were cut back, 7 bases at V and 0 bases at J, with 17 bases in the middle. The CDR3 runs 15 residues. Germline V CDR1 and CDR2: GTSNPN, SVGIG (reference sequence). In nucleotides, the CDR3 is TGTGCCTATATGAACGGGCAGGCTAGCACAGATACGCAGTATTTT. Translation: CAYMNGQASTDTQYF.

The CDR3 loop is CASGGGQPRQTQYF. The CDR3 nucleotides are TGTGCCAGCGGGGGGGGGCAGCCTCGGCAGACCCAGTACTTC. The J gene is TRBJ2-5, the V gene TRBV11-1; D might be TRBD2 (7 bases). V lost 8 bases and J 6 bases, leaving 19 bases between the germline ends. This CDR3 comprises 14 residues. The germline V gene has CDR1 SGHAT and CDR2 FQDESV (reference sequence).

CDR3 in DNA: TGTGCCAGTAGCCCCGGACAGGTTCTCGGAGGCTACACCTTC. Protein sequence: CASSPGQVLGGYTF. The J gene is TRBJ1-2, the V gene TRBV19; 7 bases are shared with TRBD1. Germline trimming cut 6 bases from V and 8 bases from J; bases unmatched to any gene: 12. Germline V gene sequence: CDR1 LNHDA, CDR2 SQIVND (reference sequence). CDR3 length equals 14 residues.

V usage is TRBV11-2 and J usage is TRBJ2-5; D might be TRBD1 (6 bases). V lost 10 bases, J lost 5 bases, and 11 bases lay in between. Per the germline V gene, CDR1 is SGHAT and CDR2 is FQNNGV. The CDR3 is 11 amino acids. In DNA, the CDR3 is TGTGCCATACAGGGCAGGGAGACCCAGTACTTC. Protein product: CAIQGRETQYF. Full variable domain (outside the CDR3, taken from reference TRBV11-2 and TRBJ2-5): EAGVAQSPRYKIIEKRQSVAFWCNPISGHATLYWYQQILGQGPKLLIQFQNNGVVDDSQLPKDRFSAERLKGVDSTLKIQPAKLEDSAVYLCAIQGRETQYFGPGTRLLVL.

The J gene is TRBJ2-1, the V gene TRBV6-6; TRBD1 might be the D (6 bases). V was shortened by 5 bases and J by 8 bases, with 13 bases between the two germline ends. CDR1 and CDR2 (germline): MNHNY, SVGAGI (reference sequence). CDR3 length: 13 amino acids. The CDR3 nucleotides read TGTGCCAGCAGTCCCAGCAGGGGAGATGAGCAGTTCTTC. Translated: CASSPSRGDEQFF.

The chain carries TRBV5-1 and TRBJ2-1, with D possibly being TRBD2 (5 bases). The V gene's germline CDR1 is SGHRS and CDR2 YFSETQ. Trimming took off 3 bases at V and 10 bases at J, with 11 bases between the two ends. This CDR3 has 12 residues. The CDR3 loop is CASSWGVAEQFF. As DNA, the CDR3 is TGCGCCAGCAGCTGGGGAGTAGCGGAGCAGTTCTTC.

The chain recombines TRBV2 with TRBJ2-7, with D possibly being TRBD1 or TRBD2 (6 bases each). CDR1 is SNHLY, CDR2 FYNNEI, per germline. The CDR3 consists of 17 residues. The germline V and J ends were trimmed by 8 bases and 3 bases, with 26 bases remaining between them. This chain's CDR3 is CASETMKGDSTFYEQYF. CDR3 DNA: TGTGCCAGCGAGACAATGAAGGGGGACTCGACGTTCTACGAGCAGTACTTC.

A single count supports this clone. The chain couples TRBV30 to TRBJ2-7, with TRBD1 identical over 9 bases. Germline V lookup: CDR1 GTSNPN, CDR2 SVGIG (reference sequence). This CDR3 region has 16 residues. Trimming took 2 bases from V and 7 from J; bases not matched to a gene: 15. CDR3 nucleotides: TGTGCCTGGAGTACAGCCGGGACAGGGATCCTGTGGGAGCAGTACTTC. It encodes CAWSTAGTGILWEQYF.

The chain links TRBV13 to TRBJ1-2; D gene ambiguous. V was shortened by 5 bases and J by 1 base, with 11 bases between the two germline ends. The germline V gene encodes CDR1 PRHDT and CDR2 FYEKMQ (reference sequence). This CDR3 has 14 residues. CDR3 sequence (DNA): TGTGCCAGCAGCGAAGGAACGGGTAACTATGGCTACACCTTC. This gives the protein CASSEGTGNYGYTF.

The chain is built from TRBV5-1 and TRBJ1-1; 7 positions match TRBD1. The J segment lost 5 bases and the V segment lost 3 bases, leaving 7 bases of the junction unmatched. Germline V gives CDR1 SGHRS, CDR2 YFSETQ. CDR3 length: 14 residues. As DNA, the CDR3 is TGCGCCAGCAGCTATTCGACAGGGAGGACTGAAGCTTTCTTT. It is translated as CASSYSTGRTEAFF. Together with reference TRBV5-1 and TRBJ1-1, the CDR3 gives the full variable domain: KAGVTQTPRYLIKTRGQQVTLSCSPISGHRSVSWYQQTPGQGLQFLFEYFSETQRNKGNFPGRFSGRQFSNSRSEMNVSTLELGDSALYLCASSYSTGRTEAFFGQGTRLTVV.

The chain is built from TRBV20-1 and TRBJ1-1; D perhaps matches TRBD1 (6 bases). Germline CDR1 reads DFQATT; CDR2 reads SNEGSKA (reference sequence). Between the trimmed V and J ends, which lost 3 bases and 12 bases, there was a span of 14 bases. The CDR3 runs to 11 residues. The CDR3 loop is CSASRAGVTFF. DNA of the CDR3: TGCAGTGCTAGTAGGGCAGGGGTGACTTTCTTT.

The rearrangement links TRBV10-2 to TRBJ2-1; 9 positions match TRBD2. Germline CDR1 reads WSHSY; CDR2 reads SAAADI. The V and J ends lost 2 bases and 1 base, in that order; junction bases with no gene match: 3. This CDR3 is built from 16 residues. The CDR3 here is CASSELAGWSYNEQFF. In nucleotides, the CDR3 is TGCGCCAGCAGTGAGCTAGCGGGATGGTCCTACAATGAGCAGTTCTTC.

This clone was counted between two and nine times. The chain employs TRBV19 and TRBJ1-3; D is undetermined. V was cut by 6 bases and J by 0 bases, with 12 bases left in between. The CDR3 is made up of 15 amino acids. Germline CDR1 reads LNHDA; CDR2 reads SQIVND (reference sequence). This CDR3 reads CASSVDTVSGNTIYF. The CDR3 DNA is TGTGCCAGTAGCGTTGACACCGTCTCTGGAAACACCATATATTTT.

V is TRBV25-1 and J is TRBJ1-2; D not resolved. Germline V gene lookup returns CDR1 MGHDK and CDR2 SYGVNS. This CDR3 contains 12 residues. V was clipped by 4 bases and J by 4 bases, with 7 bases between them. The CDR3 is CASSGSGYGYTF. DNA of the CDR3: TGTGCCAGCAGTGGGTCGGGCTATGGCTACACCTTC.

This sequence joins TRBV5-1 and TRBJ2-3; D remains unclear. Trimming removed 2 bases from V and 6 bases from J, with 13 bases in between. The CDR3 consists of 14 residues. CDR1 SGHRS and CDR2 YFSETQ come from the germline V gene. CDR3 sequence reads: CASSLSSDQDTQYF. Here the CDR3 DNA reads TGCGCCAGCAGCTTATCGTCTGACCAGGATACGCAGTATTTT.

CDR3 sequence (DNA): TGTGCCAGCAGCCCCGACAGGGGGGATGAAAAACTGTTTTTT. Its protein is CASSPDRGDEKLFF. The chain uses TRBV7-9 and TRBJ1-4; 9 nucleotides align to TRBD1. Germline values: CDR1 SEHNR, CDR2 FQNEAQ (reference sequence). The junction had 4 bases not matched to a gene; V was cut back by 5 bases and J by 6 bases. The CDR3 consists of 14 residues.

V gene TRBV7-2 combines with J gene TRBJ1-2, with D uncertain. The V and J ends lost 5 bases and 4 bases respectively, with 8 bases between them. The CDR3 is 12 amino acids. In germline, CDR1 is SGHTA, CDR2 FQGNSA. CDR3 sequence: CASSGHSYGYTF. In DNA, the CDR3 is TGTGCCAGCAGCGGGCACAGCTATGGCTACACCTTC.

The gene calls are TRBV9 and TRBJ1-1; D is uncertain. Germline-derived CDR1 and CDR2 are SGDLS and YYNGEE. V was shortened by 3 bases and J by 1 base, with 7 bases between the two germline ends. CDR3 length: 13 amino acids. CDR3: CASSAPENTEAFF. For the CDR3, the DNA is TGTGCCAGCAGCGCCCCAGAGAACACTGAAGCTTTCTTT.

A single count supports this clone. This chain links TRBV11-1 with TRBJ2-1, with TRBD1 matching over 8 bases. The germline V gene encodes CDR1 SGHAT and CDR2 FQDESV (reference sequence). The CDR3 consists of 16 residues. Germline trimming cut 0 bases from V and 6 bases from J; bases unmatched to any gene: 7. This CDR3 is CASSLASGRGLNEQFF. The DNA of the CDR3 is TGTGCCAGCAGCTTAGCCTCGGGCAGGGGGCTCAATGAGCAGTTCTTC. Full variable domain (rest looked up from reference TRBV11-1 and TRBJ2-1): EAEVAQSPRYKITEKSQAVAFWCDPISGHATLYWYRQILGQGPELLVQFQDESVVDDSQLPKDRFSAERLKGVDSTLKIQPAELGDSAMYLCASSLASGRGLNEQFFGPGTRLTVL.

The table lists this clone with a count of one. This chain uses TRBV7-3 with TRBJ2-3; weak D call: TRBD2 (6 bases). V shed 0 bases and J shed 6 bases, with 10 bases lying between them. In germline, CDR1 is SGHTA, CDR2 FQGTGA. The CDR3 length is 14 residues. DNA for the CDR3: TGTGCCAGCAGCTTAACCCTAGCGTCTGATACGCAGTATTTT. Translation gives CASSLTLASDTQYF.

The chain employs TRBV30 and TRBJ1-1, with D perhaps TRBD1 (6 bases). The CDR3 sequence is 16 residues long. V shed 0 bases and J shed 2 bases, with 16 bases lying between them. CDR1 is GTSNPN, CDR2 SVGIG, per germline (reference sequence). The CDR3 region has the DNA TGTGCCTGGAGTGTACAGGGAGGAGGGGGTAACACTGAAGCTTTCTTT. This codes for CAWSVQGGGGNTEAFF.

V usage is TRBV7-8 and J usage is TRBJ2-7, with D perhaps TRBD2 (6 bases). The CDR3 is 15 residues long. The germline CDR1 and CDR2 sequences are SGHVS and FQNEAQ. V lost 1 base and J 0 bases, leaving 10 bases between the germline ends. CDR3 loop: CASSLGGGASYEQYF. DNA of the CDR3: TGTGCCAGCAGCTTAGGTGGAGGGGCCTCCTACGAGCAGTACTTC. The full variable domain, rest sourced from reference TRBV7-8 and TRBJ2-7, is GAGVSQSPRYKVAKRGQDVALRCDPISGHVSLFWYQQALGQGPEFLTYFQNEAQLDKSGLPSDRFFAERPEGSVSTLKIQRTQQEDSAVYLCASSLGGGASYEQYFGPGTRLTVT.

The chain carries TRBV4-1 and TRBJ2-2, with 10 positions matching TRBD2. Germline CDR1 is MGHRA and CDR2 is YSYEKL. CDR3 size: 17 residues. Trimming removed 0 bases from V and 8 bases from J; junction bases left unmatched: 9. The CDR3 spells CASSQEGTSGTMGELFF. The CDR3 nucleotides read TGCGCCAGCAGCCAAGAGGGTACTAGCGGGACCATGGGGGAGCTGTTTTTT.

This chain uses TRBV5-5 with TRBJ1-1; D is unclear. V was cut by 3 bases and J by 1 base, with 10 bases left in between. Germline values: CDR1 SGHKS, CDR2 YYEKEE (reference sequence). The CDR3 has 14 residues. The CDR3 coding sequence is TGTGCCAGCAGCTGGAGGGAAGCGAACACTGAAGCTTTCTTT. This translates into CASSWREANTEAFF.

This chain uses TRBV2 with TRBJ2-2, with a possible D match to TRBD2 (5 bases). Germline CDR1 is SNHLY and CDR2 is FYNNEI. CDR3 length equals 12 residues. V was pared by 8 bases and J by 5 bases, with 9 bases between. The CDR3 protein is CASARGTGELFF. In nucleotides, the CDR3 is TGTGCCAGCGCCCGGGGAACCGGGGAGCTGTTTTTT.

This sequence joins TRBV7-8 and TRBJ2-5; a possible D gene is TRBD1 (6 bases). Trimming pared 1 base from V and 6 bases from J, leaving 15 bases between. The length of the CDR3 is 15 residues. CDR1 SGHVS and CDR2 FQNEAQ come from the germline V gene. The CDR3 region is CASSLEQQGSKTQYF. The DNA for the CDR3 is TGTGCCAGCAGCTTAGAGCAACAGGGTTCGAAGACCCAGTACTTC.

The chain combines TRBV7-9 with TRBJ1-2; D remains unclear. This CDR3 region has 11 residues. Looked up from germline, CDR1 is SEHNR and CDR2 is FQNEAQ (reference sequence). V was trimmed by 5 bases and J by 8 bases, leaving 9 bases between them. CDR3 DNA sequence: TGTGCCAGCAGCCTTTGGGTCGGCTACACCTTC. Its protein is CASSLWVGYTF.

The chain carries TRBV14 and TRBJ1-4, with no clear D. Germline CDR1 is SGHDN and CDR2 is FVKESK. The V end lost 0 bases, the J end lost 8 bases, and 7 bases lay between the germline ends. CDR3 length: 13 amino acids. This CDR3 is CASSQDLYEKLFF. In DNA, the CDR3 is TGTGCCAGCAGCCAAGATCTGTACGAAAAACTGTTTTTT.

The V call is TRBV5-5, the J call TRBJ2-7; D unclear. Trimming shortened V by 2 bases and J by 0 bases, and 12 bases separated the two germline ends. CDR1 and CDR2 (germline): SGHKS, YYEKEE (reference sequence). The CDR3 has 15 residues. The CDR3 coding sequence is TGTGCCAGCAGCTTAATCCCTTCAGTCTCCTACGAGCAGTACTTC. It specifies CASSLIPSVSYEQYF.